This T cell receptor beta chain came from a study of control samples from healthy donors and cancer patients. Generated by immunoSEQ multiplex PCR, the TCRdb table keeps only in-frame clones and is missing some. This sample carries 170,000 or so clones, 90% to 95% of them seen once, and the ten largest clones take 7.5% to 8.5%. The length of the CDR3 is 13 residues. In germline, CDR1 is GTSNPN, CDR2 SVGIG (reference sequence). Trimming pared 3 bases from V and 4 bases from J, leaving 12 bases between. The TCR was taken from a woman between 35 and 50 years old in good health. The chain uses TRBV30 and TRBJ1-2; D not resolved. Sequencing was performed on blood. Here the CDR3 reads CAWREGSAYGYTF. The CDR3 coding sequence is TGTGCCTGGAGGGAGGGCAGCGCCTATGGCTACACCTTC.